This T cell receptor (beta chain) originates from a study of Graves' ophthalmopathy and Graves' hyperthyroidism. Germline V gene data show CDR1 as LNHDA and CDR2 as SQIVND (reference sequence). Trimming removed 3 bases at V and 9 bases at J, with 14 bases between. The CDR3 sequence is 13 residues long. CDR3 regions of TCR beta were amplified from RNA transcripts. Second-round multiplex PCR came after first-round RT-PCR with HTBI primers. MiXCR, run by TCRdb on the multiplex PCR reads, gives a single entry per CDR3 protein. This table holds 150,000 or so distinct CDR3 sequences, approximately 40% found once.

The receptor was isolated from a man aged 25 to 40 with Graves' ophthalmopathy. The sequenced sample was peripheral blood. The chain has TRBV19 and TRBJ1-1; the D is unclear. CDR3 in amino acids: CASSMTLYDKAFF. The CDR3 nucleotides read TGTGCCAGTAGTATGACACTGTACGACAAAGCTTTCTTT.